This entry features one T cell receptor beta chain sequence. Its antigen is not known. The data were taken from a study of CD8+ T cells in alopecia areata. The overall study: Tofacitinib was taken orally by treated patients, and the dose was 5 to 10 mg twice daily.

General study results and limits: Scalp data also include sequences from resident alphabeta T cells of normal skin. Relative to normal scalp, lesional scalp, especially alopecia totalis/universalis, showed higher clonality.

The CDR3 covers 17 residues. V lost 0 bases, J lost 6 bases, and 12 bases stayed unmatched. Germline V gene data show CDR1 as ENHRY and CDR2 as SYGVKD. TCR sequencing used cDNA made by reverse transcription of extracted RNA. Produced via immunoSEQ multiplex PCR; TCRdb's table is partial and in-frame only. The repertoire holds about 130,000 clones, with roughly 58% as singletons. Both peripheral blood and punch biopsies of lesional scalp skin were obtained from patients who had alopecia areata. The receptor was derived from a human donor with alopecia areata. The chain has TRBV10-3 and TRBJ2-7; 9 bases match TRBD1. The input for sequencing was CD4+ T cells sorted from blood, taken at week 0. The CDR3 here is CAISESLPGQGIREQYF. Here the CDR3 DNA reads TGTGCCATCAGTGAGTCTCTTCCGGGACAGGGAATACGCGAGCAGTACTTC.